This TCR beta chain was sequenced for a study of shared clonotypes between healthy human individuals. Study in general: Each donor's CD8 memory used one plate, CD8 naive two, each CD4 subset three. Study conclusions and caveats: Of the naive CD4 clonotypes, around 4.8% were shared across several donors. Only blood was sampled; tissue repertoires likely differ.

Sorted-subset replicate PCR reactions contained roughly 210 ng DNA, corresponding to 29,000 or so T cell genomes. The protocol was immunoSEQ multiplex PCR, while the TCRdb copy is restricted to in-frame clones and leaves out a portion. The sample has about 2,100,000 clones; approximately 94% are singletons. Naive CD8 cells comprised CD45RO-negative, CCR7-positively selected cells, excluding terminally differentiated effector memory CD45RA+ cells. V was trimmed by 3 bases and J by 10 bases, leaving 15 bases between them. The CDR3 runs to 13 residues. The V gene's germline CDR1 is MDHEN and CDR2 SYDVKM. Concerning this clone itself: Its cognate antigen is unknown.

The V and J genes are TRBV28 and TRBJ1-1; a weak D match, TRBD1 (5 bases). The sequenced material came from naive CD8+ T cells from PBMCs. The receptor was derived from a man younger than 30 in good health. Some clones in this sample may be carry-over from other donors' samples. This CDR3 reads CASSLGGVGAAFF. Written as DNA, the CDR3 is TGTGCCAGCAGTTTGGGTGGGGTTGGGGCAGCTTTCTTT.